This T cell receptor (beta chain) was recovered during a study of blood T cell repertoires in COVID-19. Study details: The United States, Italy and Spain provided the acute and convalescent COVID-19 samples. Nucleic acid was either cDNA or gDNA, and it came from T cells, B-cell-depleted T cells, or PBMCs.

Methods used by the authors: Amplification of reference gene primers provided the estimated nucleated cell counts. The method was immunoSEQ multiplex PCR; TCRdb's version includes in-frame clones alone and lacks a portion of them. V, J and clone size are those of that table, while D and trimming were read from the DNA. The table lists 230,000 or so clones, around 84% of them singletons. This CDR3 comprises 15 residues. V lost 5 bases and J 3 bases, leaving 15 bases between the germline ends. Germline CDR1 PRHDT, CDR2 FYEKMQ (reference sequence). The TCR originated in a man younger than 40 with active or convalescent COVID-19. The J gene is TRBJ2-3, the V gene TRBV13; D perhaps matches TRBD2 (5 bases). The specimen was peripheral blood. CDR3 in DNA: TGTGCCAGCAGCGAGGCCGGGGAACCAACAGATACGCAGTATTTT. The encoded protein is CASSEAGEPTDTQYF.